Sequencing of this TCR beta chain was carried out in a study of T cells in Graves' hyperthyroidism and ophthalmopathy. Study-level points and caveats: Ophthalmopathy and stable hyperthyroidism were told apart by a 13 V-J model.

In its sample, this clonotype was seen many times. The antigen remains unidentified. From RNA transcripts, TCR beta CDR3 regions were amplified. A first-round RT-PCR of the TCR CDR3 used the HTBI primer set. TCRdb re-derived calls from the multiplex PCR reads in MiXCR, one entry per CDR3 protein. The sample includes 85,000 to 110,000 distinct CDR3 sequences, about 45% of them seen just once. This sequence originates from a man between 40 and 49 years old with Graves' hyperthyroidism. The sequenced sample consisted of blood.

This chain's CDR3 is CASSPGGQGAPNEQFF. The CDR3 region has the DNA TGTGCCAGCAGCCCAGGGGGTCAGGGGGCGCCCAATGAGCAGTTCTTC. V is TRBV7-2 and J is TRBJ2-1; 8 bases map to TRBD1. V was pared by 5 bases and J by 6 bases, with 12 bases of the junction left unmatched. This CDR3 is 16 amino acids long. Germline values: CDR1 SGHTA, CDR2 FQGNSA.